Each of the 22 T cell receptor beta chains below was sequenced from the same sample in a study of blood T cell repertoires in COVID-19. The assay was immunoSEQ multiplex PCR, and TCRdb's table has in-frame clones only and misses some. The sample holds roughly 230,000 clones, approximately 91% seen once. The sequenced sample was peripheral blood. The receptors come from a man between 25 and 39 years old with COVID-19, enrolled during active disease.

The V call is TRBV5-1, the J call TRBJ1-4, with TRBD1 as a possible D gene (5 bases). V was clipped by 4 bases and J by 8 bases, with 12 bases between them. CDR1 is SGHRS and CDR2 is YFSETQ in the germline V gene. The CDR3 sequence is 13 residues long. The chain's CDR3 is CASSRDRGEKLFF. As DNA, the CDR3 is TGCGCCAGCAGCAGGGATAGGGGAGAAAAACTGTTTTTT.

The V call is TRBV5-1, the J call TRBJ1-4; unclear D gene. The CDR3 runs to 15 residues. V was trimmed by 6 bases and J by 0 bases, leaving 12 bases between them. Looked up from germline, CDR1 is SGHRS and CDR2 is YFSETQ. CDR3 sequence (DNA): TGCGCCAGCATGCAGGTGACAACAACTAATGAAAAACTGTTTTTT. Protein: CASMQVTTTNEKLFF. Full variable domain (outside the CDR3, taken from reference TRBV5-1 and TRBJ1-4): KAGVTQTPRYLIKTRGQQVTLSCSPISGHRSVSWYQQTPGQGLQFLFEYFSETQRNKGNFPGRFSGRQFSNSRSEMNVSTLELGDSALYLCASMQVTTTNEKLFFGSGTQLSVL.

This clone was observed once. The rearrangement uses TRBV6-5 and TRBJ2-1; 8 bases align to TRBD1. The CDR3 totals 15 residues. CDR1 is MNHEY, CDR2 SVGAGI, per germline. With 5 bases clipped from V and 2 bases from J, the junction kept 5 bases outside the gene matches. For the CDR3, the DNA is TGTGCCAGCAGTACGACAGGGGAGGCCTACAATGAGCAGTTCTTC. Its protein is CASSTTGEAYNEQFF.

V usage is TRBV6-5 and J usage is TRBJ1-2; TRBD1 is a possible D gene (5 bases). This CDR3 is built from 13 residues. Trimming took off 6 bases at V and 7 bases at J, with 15 bases between the two ends. Per the germline V gene, CDR1 is MNHEY and CDR2 is SVGAGI. CDR3 region: CASSPDTFSGYTF. CDR3 in DNA: TGTGCCAGCAGCCCGGACACGTTCTCTGGCTACACCTTC.

The chain uses TRBV6-6 and TRBJ2-1; D perhaps matches TRBD1 (6 bases). Germline V CDR1 and CDR2: MNHNY, SVGAGI (reference sequence). CDR3 length: 12 residues. V dropped 10 bases and J dropped 8 bases, with 15 bases sitting between them. The DNA of the CDR3 is TGTGCCACCTCCCCCAGGGGCTATGAGCAGTTCTTC. Its protein product is CATSPRGYEQFF.

The chain uses TRBV30 and TRBJ1-6, with D possibly TRBD1 on 5 matching bases. Germline V gene lookup returns CDR1 GTSNPN and CDR2 SVGIG (reference sequence). The V and J ends lost 5 bases and 4 bases respectively, with 18 bases between them. The CDR3 spans 16 residues. The CDR3 loop is CAWGPPIQVYNSPLHF. CDR3 bases: TGTGCCTGGGGACCACCTATACAGGTGTATAATTCACCCCTCCACTTT.

The V call is TRBV9, the J call TRBJ2-1, with a possible D match to TRBD2 (5 bases). CDR1 is SGDLS, CDR2 YYNGEE, per germline. The CDR3 is 17 residues long. Trimming took 0 bases from V and 7 from J, leaving 20 bases between them. The CDR3 here is CASSVVGGNPTGNEQFF. The CDR3 DNA is TGTGCCAGCAGCGTAGTCGGTGGGAACCCCACGGGGAATGAGCAGTTCTTC.

The CDR3, as DNA: TGTGCCAGCAGTTACATCCCAGGGGGAATCACTGAAGCTTTCTTT. The encoded protein is CASSYIPGGITEAFF. The chain recombines TRBV6-2 or TRBV6-3 with TRBJ1-1; 7 nucleotides agree with TRBD1. Trimming removed 2 bases from V and 4 bases from J; junction bases left unmatched: 7. The germline V gene encodes CDR1 MNHEY and CDR2 SVGEGT. The CDR3 is 15 residues long.

The chain couples TRBV18 to TRBJ2-7, with unresolved D. Trimming cost V 1 base and J 2 bases, with 9 bases left between them. The length of the CDR3 is 14 residues. CDR1 is KGHSH, CDR2 LQKENI, per germline. The CDR3 sequence is CASSPRGSPYEQYF. As DNA, the CDR3 is TGTGCCAGCTCACCACGCGGTTCACCCTACGAGCAGTACTTC.

As to this clone: Other DNA sequences of this sample code for an identical CDR3. V and J are TRBV18 and TRBJ2-5; D is ambiguous. The CDR3 has 12 residues. Germline V gene lookup returns CDR1 KGHSH and CDR2 LQKENI. Trimming cost V 3 bases and J 4 bases, with 6 bases left between them. CDR3 amino acids: CASSPRGETQYF. The CDR3 DNA is TGTGCCAGCTCACCCCGCGGAGAGACCCAGTACTTC.

This clone was seen only once. The chain employs TRBV2 and TRBJ2-1; 7 nucleotides align to TRBD2. Germline CDR1 is SNHLY and CDR2 is FYNNEI. V lost 6 bases, J lost 9 bases, and 8 bases stayed unmatched. This CDR3 spans 13 amino acids. CDR3 amino acids: CASRLASHGEQFF. Written as DNA, the CDR3 is TGTGCCAGCAGACTAGCGAGTCATGGTGAGCAGTTCTTC.

This chain joins TRBV7-2 and TRBJ1-2; 8 positions match TRBD1. CDR3 size: 14 residues. Trimming cost V 5 bases and J 3 bases; bases outside gene matches: 5. Germline-derived CDR1 and CDR2 are SGHTA and FQGNSA. CDR3 nucleotides: TGTGCCAGCAGCAGGACAGGGCTTGACTATGGCTACACCTTC. Translation: CASSRTGLDYGYTF.

This clone appeared a few times. The CDR3: CASSIRQGRYTF. DNA of the CDR3: TGTGCCAGCAGTATCAGACAGGGACGCTACACCTTC. The rearrangement uses TRBV6-5 and TRBJ1-2; 7 bases match TRBD1. V was clipped by 5 bases and J by 9 bases; unmatched bases: 6. The germline CDR1 and CDR2 sequences are MNHEY and SVGAGI. CDR3 size: 12 residues.

This chain joins TRBV11-2 and TRBJ1-1, with 7 bases aligning to TRBD1. The CDR3 runs to 17 residues. V gave up 1 base and J gave up 0 bases; unmatched junction bases: 8. CDR1 is SGHAT, CDR2 FQNNGV, per germline. The CDR3 is CASSLGNRGNVNTEAFF. The CDR3 bases are TGTGCCAGCAGCTTAGGGAACAGGGGAAACGTGAACACTGAAGCTTTCTTT.

The chain uses TRBV27 and TRBJ1-4; a possible D gene is TRBD1 (5 bases). V was trimmed by 3 bases and J by 7 bases, leaving 12 bases between them. From germline, CDR1 is MNHEY and CDR2 SMNVEV (reference sequence). The CDR3 sequence is 14 residues long. Written as DNA, the CDR3 is TGTGCCAGCAGTTTTCAGGGCGGATTTGAAAAACTGTTTTTT. Its protein is CASSFQGGFEKLFF. Filled out from reference TRBV27 and TRBJ1-4, the complete variable domain reads EAQVTQNPRYLITVTGKKLTVTCSQNMNHEYMSWYRQDPGLGLRQIYYSMNVEVTDKGDVPEGYKVSRKEKRNFPLILESPSPNQTSLYFCASSFQGGFEKLFFGSGTQLSVL.

V and J are TRBV7-6 and TRBJ1-3; D remains ambiguous. V was trimmed by 1 base and J by 4 bases, leaving 11 bases between them. The CDR3 covers 15 residues. Germline CDR1 is SGHVS and CDR2 is FNYEAQ. The CDR3 region is CASSLGGGGGNTIYF. The CDR3 DNA reads as TGTGCCAGCAGCTTAGGGGGAGGAGGAGGAAACACCATATATTTT.

The chain carries TRBV7-9 and TRBJ1-6; D unclear. The CDR3 consists of 16 residues. Germline CDR1 and CDR2: SEHNR and FQNEAQ (reference sequence). With 5 bases removed from V and 10 bases from J, the gap between germline ends came to 21 bases. For the CDR3, the DNA is TGTGCCAGCAGCGAAACAGAAGTCTACCGTGGCTCACCCCTCCACTTT. Translating it yields CASSETEVYRGSPLHF.

Here the CDR3 reads CASSRDTSSYNEQFF. CDR3 sequence (DNA): TGTGCCAGCAGTCGGGACACAAGCTCCTACAATGAGCAGTTCTTC. The chain employs TRBV6-5 and TRBJ2-1; D perhaps matches TRBD1 (6 bases). The CDR3 contains 15 residues. In germline, CDR1 is MNHEY, CDR2 SVGAGI. V lost 5 bases and J 0 bases, leaving 11 bases between the germline ends.

The V gene is TRBV3-1 (or the pseudogene TRBV3-2), the J gene TRBJ2-1; unclear D gene. With 3 bases removed from V and 10 bases from J, the gap between germline ends came to 7 bases. Germline lookup yields CDR1 LGHDT and CDR2 YNNKEL (reference sequence). This CDR3 has 11 residues. CDR3 loop: CASSQESEQFF. CDR3 nucleotides: TGTGCCAGCAGCCAGGAGTCGGAGCAGTTCTTC.

The chain carries TRBV27 and TRBJ1-2; D call uncertain. This CDR3 contains 16 residues. CDR1 is MNHEY and CDR2 is SMNVEV in the germline V gene (reference sequence). V was clipped by 3 bases and J by 0 bases, with 14 bases between them. The CDR3 sequence is CASSFSIPRTNYGYTF. As DNA, the CDR3 is TGTGCCAGCAGTTTCAGTATACCTAGAACTAACTATGGCTACACCTTC.

This rearrangement joins TRBV2 to TRBJ1-2, with 7 bases lining up with TRBD1. After removal of 4 bases from V and 2 bases from J, the junction contained 4 bases not matched to a gene. The germline CDR1 and CDR2 sequences are SNHLY and FYNNEI. CDR3 length: 14 residues. DNA of the CDR3: TGTGCCAGCAGTGTGAGGGGGCGCAACTATGGCTACACCTTC. The encoded protein is CASSVRGRNYGYTF. The entire variable domain, with the rest obtained from reference TRBV2 and TRBJ1-2, is as follows: EPEVTQTPSHQVTQMGQEVILRCVPISNHLYFYWYRQILGQKVEFLVSFYNNEISEKSEIFDDQFSVERPDGSNFTLKIRSTKLEDSAMYFCASSVRGRNYGYTFGSGTRLTVV.

The CDR3 bases are TGTGCCAGCAGTTTGGACAGAGCCACCGGGGAGCTGTTTTTT. Its protein is CASSLDRATGELFF. The chain couples TRBV6-2 or TRBV6-3 to TRBJ2-2; D possibly corresponds to TRBD1 (6 bases). Trimming cost V 4 bases and J 4 bases, with 10 bases left between them. Germline V gene sequence: CDR1 MNHEY, CDR2 SVGEGT. The CDR3 sequence is 14 residues long.